The next 18 T cell receptor beta chains were all read from a single sample in a study of shared clonotypes between healthy human individuals (dated by TCRdb to 2020 to 2022). Library method: the immunoSEQ multiplex PCR assay. Entries here come from immuneACCESS through TCRdb and include only in-frame sequences with V and J called. Some clones fail to appear in such tables; in the studies checked, an unresolved V gene covers under half of the shortfall, and the cause of the remainder is unknown. Counted in this sample were about 2 million clones; over 85% of them appeared once. The ten top clones hold 1% to 1.5% of the sample. CD8 naive samples were obtained by positive selection for CCR7 among CD45RO-negative cells, yielding a CD45RA+CCR7+ population from which TemRA cells were excluded. Sample: naive CD8+ T cells sorted from blood. According to the study, the label for this sample's cell subset or site signals: CD45RA+CCR7+. Receptor source: a man aged 18 to 30 in good health.

This clone has just one count. Other nucleotide sequences in the sample specify the same CDR3. V gene TRBV5-4 combines with J gene TRBJ2-7; no clear D. The germline V and J ends were trimmed by 1 base and 4 bases, with 9 bases remaining between them. Germline V gene data show CDR1 as SGHNT and CDR2 as YYREEE (reference sequence). This CDR3 region has 13 residues. The CDR3: CASSLPGAYEQYF. In DNA, the CDR3 is TGTGCCAGCAGCTTGCCAGGCGCTTACGAGCAGTACTTC.

The chain employs TRBV4-1 and TRBJ2-6; TRBD1 matches at 10 bases. The CDR3 runs 19 residues. Germline values: CDR1 MGHRA, CDR2 YSYEKL. V dropped 3 bases and J dropped 2; count of bases not matched to a gene: 10. The CDR3 sequence is CASSHLWTGGKAGANVLTF. The CDR3 DNA reads as TGCGCCAGCAGCCACCTTTGGACAGGGGGTAAGGCTGGGGCCAACGTCCTGACTTTC.

For this clone: Other DNA variants within this sample encode the same CDR3. The rearrangement joins TRBV7-9 to TRBJ2-1; 7 positions agree with TRBD2. In germline, CDR1 is SEHNR, CDR2 FQNEAQ (reference sequence). The V segment lost 4 bases and the J segment 0 bases; nucleotides outside the gene matches: 6. The CDR3 consists of 16 residues. For the CDR3, the DNA is TGTGCCAGCAGCTCCCCCGGGGGGAGCTCCTACAATGAGCAGTTCTTC. Its protein is CASSSPGGSSYNEQFF. The variable domain in full, completed from reference TRBV7-9 and TRBJ2-1, reads DTGVSQNPRHKITKRGQNVTFRCDPISEHNRLYWYRQTLGQGPEFLTYFQNEAQLEKSRLLSDRFSAERPKGSFSTLEIQRTEQGDSAMYLCASSSPGGSSYNEQFFGPGTRLTVL.

J is TRBJ2-1 and V is TRBV15, with D perhaps TRBD1 or TRBD2 (5 bases each). V was cut by 0 bases and J by 0 bases, with 12 bases left in between. This CDR3 contains 17 residues. Germline V gene lookup returns CDR1 LNHNV and CDR2 YYDKDF (reference sequence). CDR3 DNA: TGTGCCACCAGCAGAGATGAGCTGGGACCCTCCTACAATGAGCAGTTCTTC. It encodes CATSRDELGPSYNEQFF.

V usage is TRBV5-1 and J usage is TRBJ2-2; D gene ambiguous. Germline lookup yields CDR1 SGHRS and CDR2 YFSETQ. This CDR3 comprises 12 residues. Trimming pared 4 bases from V and 3 bases from J, leaving 4 bases between. CDR3 DNA sequence: TGCGCCAGCAGCACCGACACCGGGGAGCTGTTTTTT. It translates to CASSTDTGELFF.

The V and J genes are TRBV7-2 and TRBJ2-7; 11 nucleotides align to TRBD2. V shed 3 bases, J shed 3 bases, and the junction held 16 bases outside the gene matches. This CDR3 is 19 amino acids long. The germline V gene has CDR1 SGHTA and CDR2 FQGNSA. The CDR3 loop reads CASSFSGQTRLAGYYEQYF. In DNA form, the CDR3 reads TGTGCCAGCAGCTTTAGTGGACAGACCAGACTAGCGGGATACTACGAGCAGTACTTC.

Of note for this clone: Other DNA sequences within the sample encode an identical CDR3. For the CDR3, the DNA is TGTGCCAGCAGTTTGACAGGGGGTTTTCAGCCCCAGCATTTT. As protein: CASSLTGGFQPQHF. V gene TRBV28 combines with J gene TRBJ1-5, with 9 bases matching TRBD1. Trimming removed 3 bases from V and 6 bases from J; junction bases left unmatched: 3. Germline loops: CDR1 MDHEN, CDR2 SYDVKM. The CDR3 extends over 14 amino acids.

The rearrangement joins TRBV2 to TRBJ2-7; D is perhaps TRBD1 (5 bases). This CDR3 is built from 12 residues. Germline loops: CDR1 SNHLY, CDR2 FYNNEI. V gave up 10 bases and J gave up 9 bases, with 19 bases separating them. The CDR3 nucleotides are TGTGCCACCTACCTCACAGGAGTGGGGCAGTACTTC. It yields the protein CATYLTGVGQYF.

The sample holds one count of this clone. The identical CDR3 is also encoded by other nucleotide sequences in the sample. The V call is TRBV9, the J call TRBJ2-7; 8 bases agree with TRBD1. CDR1 is SGDLS and CDR2 is YYNGEE in the germline V gene. J gave up 6 bases and V 0 bases, and 2 bases lay outside the gene matches. The CDR3 runs 13 residues. The CDR3 bases are TGTGCCAGCAGCGTAGTAACAGGGGGCGAGCAGTACTTC. Its translation: CASSVVTGGEQYF.

This chain joins TRBV5-4 and TRBJ2-3; D is possibly TRBD2 (5 bases). The CDR3 runs to 16 residues. The ends were cut back, 2 bases at V and 1 base at J, with 14 bases in the middle. Germline lookup yields CDR1 SGHNT and CDR2 YYREEE (reference sequence). This CDR3 reads CASSLLDNRGTDTQYF. DNA of the CDR3: TGTGCCAGCAGCTTACTAGATAACCGAGGCACAGATACGCAGTATTTT. Full variable domain (remainder filled in from reference TRBV5-4 and TRBJ2-3): ETGVTQSPTHLIKTRGQQVTLRCSSQSGHNTVSWYQQALGQGPQFIFQYYREEENGRGNFPPRFSGLQFPNYSSELNVNALELDDSALYLCASSLLDNRGTDTQYFGPGTRLTVL.

This clone was detected once. This sequence joins TRBV30 and TRBJ2-1, with 7 bases fitting TRBD2. J lost 6 bases, V lost 0 bases, and 5 bases had no gene match. This CDR3 is 14 amino acids long. The germline V gene has CDR1 GTSNPN and CDR2 SVGIG (reference sequence). Here the CDR3 DNA reads TGTGCCTGGAGTGTGGGGGAGGGCCCCAATGAGCAGTTCTTC. It yields the protein CAWSVGEGPNEQFF. The complete variable domain, with remaining parts taken from reference TRBV30 and TRBJ2-1, reads SQTIHQWPATLVQPVGSPLSLECTVEGTSNPNLYWYRQAAGRGLQLLFYSVGIGQISSEVPQNLSASRPQDRQFILSSKKLLLSDSGFYLCAWSVGEGPNEQFFGPGTRLTVL.

The chain uses TRBV30 and TRBJ2-3; 11 positions match TRBD2. The V gene's germline CDR1 is GTSNPN and CDR2 SVGIG (reference sequence). The CDR3 runs to 17 residues. V was pared by 0 bases and J by 1 base, with 6 bases of the junction left unmatched. The CDR3 nucleotides are TGTGCCTGGAGTGTACTCCAGGGACTAGCGGGCACAGATACGCAGTATTTT. Translated: CAWSVLQGLAGTDTQYF.

V usage is TRBV27 and J usage is TRBJ2-1, with D unclear. The CDR3 runs to 14 residues. V gave up 3 bases and J gave up 8 bases, with 14 bases separating them. Germline lookup yields CDR1 MNHEY and CDR2 SMNVEV (reference sequence). The CDR3 spells CASSFSGYGDEQFF. CDR3 nucleotides: TGTGCCAGCAGTTTCTCCGGGTACGGCGATGAGCAGTTCTTC.

The V and J genes are TRBV6-1 and TRBJ1-1, with 7 bases lining up with TRBD1. The CDR3 totals 13 residues. The germline CDR1 and CDR2 sequences are MNHNS and SASEGT. Unmatched junction bases numbered 5, after V lost 4 bases and J lost 6 bases. CDR3 sequence (DNA): TGTGCCAGCAGTGCACAGGGGAGCGCTGAAGCTTTCTTT. Translating it yields CASSAQGSAEAFF.

Worth noting for this clone: Other DNA sequences in this sample translate to the same CDR3. The chain couples TRBV27 to TRBJ2-7; D perhaps matches TRBD1 (5 bases). The CDR3 extends over 13 amino acids. With 0 bases removed from V and 5 bases from J, the gap between germline ends came to 8 bases. The germline gives CDR1 MNHEY, CDR2 SMNVEV (reference sequence). Here the CDR3 DNA reads TGTGCCAGCAGTTTATCGGGGCAGGACGAGCAGTACTTC. Its protein is CASSLSGQDEQYF.

The rearrangement joins TRBV29-1 to TRBJ1-2; tentatively, D is TRBD1 (5 bases). The CDR3 sequence is 12 residues long. Trimming stripped 4 bases from V and 0 bases from J, with 6 bases between. CDR1 SQVTM and CDR2 ANQGSEA come from the germline V gene. CDR3 DNA: TGCAGCGTTGCAGGGACTAACTATGGCTACACCTTC. Translation: CSVAGTNYGYTF.

Regarding this clone: Different DNA sequences within this sample yield the same CDR3. This chain joins TRBV27 and TRBJ2-1, with 7 bases that match TRBD1. CDR3 size: 15 residues. Germline V gene sequence: CDR1 MNHEY, CDR2 SMNVEV (reference sequence). V lost 5 bases and J lost 0; bases outside the gene matches: 4. The CDR3 is CASSNRDSSYNEQFF. The CDR3 coding sequence is TGTGCCAGCAGTAACAGGGACAGCTCCTACAATGAGCAGTTCTTC.

The V and J genes are TRBV10-1 and TRBJ2-3, with unresolved D. The CDR3 is made up of 11 amino acids. Germline CDR1 reads WNHNN; CDR2 reads SYGVQD (reference sequence). V was shortened by 6 bases and J by 6 bases, with 7 bases between the two germline ends. The CDR3: CASSFGDTQYF. DNA for the CDR3: TGCGCCAGCAGCTTTGGGGATACGCAGTATTTT.